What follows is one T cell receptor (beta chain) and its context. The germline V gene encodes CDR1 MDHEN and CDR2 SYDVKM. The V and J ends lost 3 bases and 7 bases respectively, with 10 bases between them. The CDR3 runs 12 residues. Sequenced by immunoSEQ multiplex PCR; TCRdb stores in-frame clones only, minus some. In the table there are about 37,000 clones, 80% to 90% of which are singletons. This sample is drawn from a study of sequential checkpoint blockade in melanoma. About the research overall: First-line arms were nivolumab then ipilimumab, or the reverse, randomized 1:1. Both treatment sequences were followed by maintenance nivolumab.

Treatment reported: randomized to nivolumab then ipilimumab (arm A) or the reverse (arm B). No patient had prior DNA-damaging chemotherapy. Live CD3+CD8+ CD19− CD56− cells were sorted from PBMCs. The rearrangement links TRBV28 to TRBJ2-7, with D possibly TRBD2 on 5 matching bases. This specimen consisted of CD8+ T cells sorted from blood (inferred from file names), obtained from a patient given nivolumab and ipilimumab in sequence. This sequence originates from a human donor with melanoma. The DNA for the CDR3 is TGTGCCAGCAGTTTTAAGTGGAGGGAGCAGTACTTC. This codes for CASSFKWREQYF.